These 19 T cell receptor beta chains were all obtained from the same sample, sequenced in a study of cytomegalovirus exposure and HLA in healthy donors. The table came from immunoSEQ multiplex PCR; TCRdb's copy has only in-frame clones and leaves some out. Of 65,000 to 85,000 clones listed, roughly 95% are singletons. Sequencing used PBMCs. These receptors all stem from a young woman in good health and CMV-seronegative.

V gene TRBV7-2 combines with J gene TRBJ1-1, with TRBD1 as a possible D gene (5 bases). This CDR3 is built from 15 residues. V shed 1 base and J shed 3 bases, with 12 bases lying between them. Germline V gene lookup returns CDR1 SGHTA and CDR2 FQGNSA. The CDR3 spells CASSLGIGGYTEAFF. The DNA for the CDR3 is TGTGCCAGCAGCTTAGGAATCGGGGGGTACACTGAAGCTTTCTTT.

The gene calls are TRBV9 and TRBJ2-7, with 8 bases lining up with TRBD2. Germline assignment: CDR1 SGDLS and CDR2 YYNGEE. The CDR3 runs to 13 residues. The junction had 3 bases not matched to a gene; V was cut back by 2 bases and J by 5 bases. CDR3 amino acids: CASSVGGGDEQYF. As DNA, the CDR3 is TGTGCCAGCAGCGTCGGGGGGGGAGACGAGCAGTACTTC.

The chain carries TRBV2 and TRBJ1-2; D remains unclear. The V end was cut by 9 bases, the J end by 2 bases, with 10 bases between. The CDR3 is 12 amino acids. CDR1 is SNHLY, CDR2 FYNNEI, per germline. The CDR3 is CASGQANYGYTF. The CDR3 DNA sequence: TGTGCCAGTGGCCAGGCGAACTATGGCTACACCTTC.

The V gene is TRBV7-2, the J gene TRBJ2-5, with D possibly matching TRBD1 (5 bases). The CDR3 has 13 amino acids. Germline values: CDR1 SGHTA, CDR2 FQGNSA. V gave up 3 bases and J gave up 5 bases, with 10 bases separating them. CDR3: CASSLTAPETQYF. The CDR3 nucleotides are TGTGCCAGCAGCTTGACAGCCCCCGAGACCCAGTACTTC.

This sequence joins TRBV28 and TRBJ2-5; 9 positions agree with TRBD1. Germline V CDR1 and CDR2: MDHEN, SYDVKM. Trimming took 9 bases from V and 4 from J; bases not matched to a gene: 18. CDR3 size: 17 residues. The CDR3 loop reads CASRTTGGGSIAETQYF. The DNA of the CDR3 is TGTGCCAGTCGTACTACAGGGGGCGGTAGCATCGCAGAGACCCAGTACTTC. Using reference TRBV28 and TRBJ2-5 for the parts outside the CDR3, the full variable domain is DVKVTQSSRYLVKRTGEKVFLECVQDMDHENMFWYRQDPGLGLRLIYFSYDVKMKEKGDIPEGYSVSREKKERFSLILESASTNQTSMYLCASRTTGGGSIAETQYFGPGTRLLVL.

This chain joins TRBV7-2 and TRBJ1-1; D remains unclear. Trimming stripped 5 bases from V and 10 bases from J, with 20 bases between. Germline V gene data show CDR1 as SGHTA and CDR2 as FQGNSA. The CDR3 length is 14 residues. DNA of the CDR3: TGTGCCAGCAGCCTCAAAGAGACCGACTTTCGAGCTTTCTTT. Translation gives CASSLKETDFRAFF.

The chain links TRBV28 to TRBJ2-5, with 8 bases that match TRBD1. The CDR3 is made up of 15 amino acids. CDR1 is MDHEN, CDR2 SYDVKM, per germline. The trim removed 4 bases at V and 2 bases at J, leaving 6 bases unmatched. The CDR3 reads CASSSGQGWQETQYF. The CDR3 bases are TGTGCCAGCAGTTCCGGACAGGGTTGGCAAGAGACCCAGTACTTC.

The genes are TRBV19 and TRBJ1-4, with TRBD1 matching 7 bases. Unmatched junction bases numbered 8, after V lost 4 bases and J lost 6 bases. The CDR3 contains 15 residues. CDR1 and CDR2 (germline): LNHDA, SQIVND (reference sequence). For the CDR3, the DNA is TGTGCCAGTAGTACCGCCGACAGGGCCTATGAAAAACTGTTTTTT. Protein product: CASSTADRAYEKLFF. Drawing the rest from reference TRBV19 and TRBJ1-4, the complete variable domain is DGGITQSPKYLFRKEGQNVTLSCEQNLNHDAMYWYRQDPGQGLRLIYYSQIVNDFQKGDIAEGYSVSREKKESFPLTVTSAQKNPTAFYLCASSTADRAYEKLFFGSGTQLSVL.

The V gene is TRBV5-1, the J gene TRBJ1-1; 9 bases are a match to TRBD1. V trimming: 0 bases; J trimming: 1 base; junction bases outside the gene matches: 4. Looked up from germline, CDR1 is SGHRS and CDR2 is YFSETQ. CDR3 length equals 16 residues. The CDR3 loop is CASSLDRGRGNTEAFF. The CDR3 region has the DNA TGCGCCAGCAGCTTGGACAGGGGGCGAGGGAACACTGAAGCTTTCTTT.

This chain links TRBV7-9 with TRBJ2-3; D might be TRBD2 (6 bases). This CDR3 is 15 amino acids long. Germline CDR1 and CDR2: SEHNR and FQNEAQ (reference sequence). V gave up 5 bases and J gave up 4 bases, with 16 bases separating them. As DNA, the CDR3 is TGTGCCAGCAGCCCCGATTTTGGAGGGGCAGATACGCAGTATTTT. This translates into CASSPDFGGADTQYF. The variable domain in full, completed from reference TRBV7-9 and TRBJ2-3, reads DTGVSQNPRHKITKRGQNVTFRCDPISEHNRLYWYRQTLGQGPEFLTYFQNEAQLEKSRLLSDRFSAERPKGSFSTLEIQRTEQGDSAMYLCASSPDFGGADTQYFGPGTRLTVL.

The table lists this clone with a count of one. The chain has TRBV4-1 and TRBJ2-7; TRBD1 matches at 10 bases. CDR1 is MGHRA, CDR2 YSYEKL, per germline. V lost 3 bases and J lost 6; bases outside the gene matches: 8. CDR3 length: 15 residues. The CDR3 sequence: CASSHPGTGVAEQYF. CDR3 in DNA: TGCGCCAGCAGCCACCCCGGGACAGGGGTTGCCGAGCAGTACTTC.

The chain combines TRBV5-1 with TRBJ1-1, with 7 nucleotides matching TRBD1. The CDR3 sequence is 15 residues long. Trimming at V came to 1 base and at J to 1 base, leaving 4 bases not matched to a gene. The germline CDR1 and CDR2 sequences are SGHRS and YFSETQ. This chain's CDR3 is CASSLRTGENTEAFF. CDR3 in DNA: TGCGCCAGCAGCTTGAGAACAGGGGAGAACACTGAAGCTTTCTTT.

V usage is TRBV5-1 and J usage is TRBJ2-5, with D unclear. Germline CDR1 is SGHRS and CDR2 is YFSETQ. This CDR3 is 14 amino acids long. Trimming removed 0 bases at V and 5 bases at J, with 11 bases between. The CDR3 region has the DNA TGCGCCAGCAGCTTGGGGCCTACCGGGGAGACCCAGTACTTC. Amino acid sequence: CASSLGPTGETQYF.

V and J are TRBV1 and TRBJ2-1; the table's TRBD2 call for D was not verified on the DNA. TRBV1 is listed as a pseudogene. The CDR3 has 14 amino acids. CDR3 DNA sequence: TGCACCAGCAGCTACCCCGGGAACAACAATGAGCAGTTCTTC. Its translation: CTSSYPGNNNEQFF.

This clone was detected once. V and J are TRBV7-9 and TRBJ1-1; tentative D call: TRBD1 (5 bases). Trimming cost V 5 bases and J 1 base, with 14 bases left between them. This CDR3 has 15 amino acids. Germline V lookup: CDR1 SEHNR, CDR2 FQNEAQ (reference sequence). The CDR3 protein is CASSPQGGRNTEAFF. In nucleotides, the CDR3 is TGTGCCAGCAGCCCCCAGGGAGGGAGGAACACTGAAGCTTTCTTT.

The rearrangement uses TRBV27 and TRBJ1-2; no clear D. Germline CDR1 MNHEY, CDR2 SMNVEV (reference sequence). The CDR3 sequence is 13 residues long. V lost 4 bases and J 8 bases, leaving 14 bases between the germline ends. The CDR3 loop is CASSSPRQAGYTF. The DNA of the CDR3 is TGTGCCAGCAGTTCCCCCCGGCAGGCGGGCTACACCTTC.

This CDR3 reads CASSWRGDSNEQFF. DNA of the CDR3: TGTGCCAGCAGTTGGCGGGGTGATTCCAATGAGCAGTTCTTC. The chain links TRBV6-5 to TRBJ2-1, with D maybe TRBD2 (6 bases). The CDR3 contains 14 residues. Germline V gene lookup returns CDR1 MNHEY and CDR2 SVGAGI. The V end lost 4 bases, the J end lost 6 bases, and 13 bases lay between the germline ends.

This clone was detected only once. The gene calls are TRBV18 and TRBJ2-7; 7 positions agree with TRBD1. J gave up 7 bases and V 4 bases, and 10 bases lay outside the gene matches. There are 14 residues in the CDR3. Germline-derived CDR1 and CDR2 are KGHSH and LQKENI. CDR3 sequence (DNA): TGTGCCAGCTCACAGGGACAGTCAAGGAGGGAGCAGTACTTC. Translating it yields CASSQGQSRREQYF.

This clone was counted between two and nine times. The chain employs TRBV27 and TRBJ1-5, with D perhaps TRBD1 (5 bases). The germline V and J ends were trimmed by 6 bases and 9 bases, with 24 bases remaining between them. Germline CDR1 is MNHEY and CDR2 is SMNVEV (reference sequence). This CDR3 is 16 amino acids long. The CDR3 loop is CASREVGGGKRTPQHF. The CDR3, as DNA: TGTGCCAGCAGAGAAGTGGGGGGAGGGAAAAGGACGCCCCAGCATTTT.